This T cell receptor (beta chain) was identified during a study of T cells in Graves' hyperthyroidism and ophthalmopathy. Template material for amplifying TCR beta CDR3 regions consisted of RNA transcripts. The HTBI primer set drove a first-round RT-PCR of the TCR CDR3. A single record per CDR3 protein comes from TCRdb applying MiXCR to the multiplex PCR reads. The sample lists 500,000 to 800,000 distinct CDR3 sequences; 45% were seen once. V was clipped by 5 bases and J by 7 bases, with 11 bases between them. CDR1 and CDR2 (germline): LNHDA, SQIVND (reference sequence). The CDR3 is made up of 12 amino acids.

V usage is TRBV19 and J usage is TRBJ1-2, with TRBD1 as a possible D gene (5 bases). The sequencing input was peripheral blood or thyroid tissue (not recorded which). This TCR derives from an adult man with Graves' disease, either hyperthyroidism or ophthalmopathy (not recorded which). CDR3 sequence reads: CASSFIGTGYTF. CDR3 nucleotide sequence: TGTGCCAGTAGTTTCATTGGGACTGGCTACACCTTC.